The 8 T cell receptor beta chains reported below all come from one sample, sequenced in a study of blood T cell repertoires in COVID-19. Profiling relied on immunoSEQ multiplex PCR, and the TCRdb table lists in-frame clones only, not all of them. Counted here are tens of thousands of clones, around four fifths occurring once; the ten biggest clones make up roughly 10%. The sample taken for sequencing was peripheral blood. The receptors shown here come from a woman in her seventies with active or convalescent COVID-19.

This clone was observed a single time. The chain links TRBV5-1 to TRBJ1-6; D is ambiguous. V gave up 0 bases and J gave up 7 bases, with 17 bases separating them. The CDR3 consists of 17 residues. CDR1 and CDR2 (germline): SGHRS, YFSETQ. The CDR3 DNA reads TGCGCCAGCAGCTTGGAAGACGCCGGCGGCAAAAATTCACCCCTCCACTTT. Translated, it gives CASSLEDAGGKNSPLHF.

This chain uses TRBV19 with TRBJ1-6; the match to TRBD1 covers 7 bases. CDR3 length equals 16 residues. V lost 5 bases and J lost 7; bases outside the gene matches: 11. The V gene's germline CDR1 is LNHDA and CDR2 SQIVND (reference sequence). CDR3: CASSLQGGGNNSPLHF. CDR3 nucleotide sequence: TGTGCCAGTAGTCTTCAGGGGGGCGGAAACAATTCACCCCTCCACTTT.

This clone was recorded once. The gene calls are TRBV12-3 or TRBV12-4 and TRBJ1-2, with 9 bases lining up with TRBD1. V was clipped by 6 bases and J by 6 bases; unmatched bases: 5. CDR3 length: 13 amino acids. The CDR3, as DNA: TGTGCCAGCAGCCCGACAGGGGGTCATGGCTACACCTTC. This encodes CASSPTGGHGYTF.

The chain combines TRBV25-1 with TRBJ1-1; possible D gene TRBD1, 6 bases. CDR1 is MGHDK and CDR2 is SYGVNS in the germline V gene. This CDR3 has 14 amino acids. V lost 4 bases to trimming and J lost 1 base, with 10 bases between them. The chain's CDR3 is CASSGHRENTEAFF. In DNA, the CDR3 is TGTGCCAGCAGTGGGCACAGGGAGAACACTGAAGCTTTCTTT.

The chain recombines TRBV2 with TRBJ2-3, with D hard to call. With 8 bases removed from V and 2 bases from J, the gap between germline ends came to 5 bases. There are 11 residues in the CDR3. Per germline, CDR1 SNHLY and CDR2 FYNNEI. The CDR3: CASELTDTQYF. The CDR3 DNA reads as TGTGCCAGCGAACTCACAGATACGCAGTATTTT.

This chain connects TRBV11-2 to TRBJ2-7, with 8 bases that match TRBD1. Trimming removed 5 bases from V and 2 bases from J; junction bases left unmatched: 17. In germline, CDR1 is SGHAT, CDR2 FQNNGV. The length of the CDR3 is 18 residues. Here the CDR3 reads CASSRTTPSPGQAYEQYF. The CDR3, as DNA: TGTGCCAGCAGCCGCACTACCCCCTCCCCGGGACAGGCCTACGAGCAGTACTTC.

V usage is TRBV28 and J usage is TRBJ2-5, with 8 nucleotides matching TRBD1. Germline trimming cut 5 bases from V and 3 bases from J; bases unmatched to any gene: 8. The CDR3 loop spans 15 amino acids. CDR1 is MDHEN, CDR2 SYDVKM, per germline. The CDR3 is CASSPLGQAEETQYF. The CDR3 DNA reads TGTGCCAGCAGTCCGCTGGGACAGGCCGAAGAGACCCAGTACTTC.

The chain links TRBV7-2 to TRBJ1-6, with TRBD1 identical over 8 bases. Trimming at V came to 5 bases and at J to 6 bases, leaving 9 bases not matched to a gene. The CDR3 is made up of 16 amino acids. Germline loops: CDR1 SGHTA, CDR2 FQGNSA. The CDR3 region is CASSQLPGQANSPLHF. The CDR3 bases are TGTGCCAGCAGCCAATTACCGGGACAGGCTAATTCACCCCTCCACTTT. Together with reference TRBV7-2 and TRBJ1-6, the CDR3 gives the full variable domain: GAGVSQSPSNKVTEKGKDVELRCDPISGHTALYWYRQSLGQGLEFLIYFQGNSAPDKSGLPSDRFSAERTGGSVSTLTIQRTQQEDSAVYLCASSQLPGQANSPLHFGNGTRLTVT.